This paragraph reports one TCR beta chain. Its specificity is unknown. This specimen belongs to a study of T cells in Graves' hyperthyroidism and ophthalmopathy. The study, taken as a whole, reports: Ophthalmopathy was distinguished from stable hyperthyroidism by 13 V-J signatures.

There were TCR beta CDR3 regions amplified from RNA transcripts. During a first-round RT-PCR of the TCR CDR3, the HTBI primer set was used. TCRdb redid the calling of the multiplex PCR reads with MiXCR, one entry per CDR3 protein. The sample shows about 840,000 distinct CDR3 sequences, 38% of them seen only once. The CDR3 extends over 13 amino acids. V lost 4 bases and J lost 2, with 11 bases in between. The germline CDR1 and CDR2 sequences are SQVTM and ANQGSEA. The sequencing input was blood. The sequence was obtained from a man between 18 and 29 years old with Graves' hyperthyroidism. The gene calls are TRBV29-1 and TRBJ2-5; perhaps TRBD2 as D (6 bases). CDR3: CSVGRRGQETQYF. CDR3 nucleotides: TGCAGCGTTGGAAGGCGGGGTCAAGAGACCCAGTACTTC.